The source of this T cell receptor (beta chain) is a study of blood T cell repertoires in COVID-19. Trimming took off 3 bases at V and 2 bases at J, with 13 bases between the two ends. Germline V gives CDR1 KGHSH, CDR2 LQKENI. CDR3 length: 15 residues. Generated by immunoSEQ multiplex PCR, the TCRdb table keeps only in-frame clones and is missing some. The sample includes around 150,000 clones, approximately 83% seen only once; the top ten take 8% to 9.5%. The clonotype was recovered from a woman over 75 with active or convalescent COVID-19. The chain combines TRBV18 with TRBJ1-2; no clear D gene. Sequences were obtained from peripheral blood. CDR3 nucleotides: TGTGCCAGCTCACCTGCGTCCAATACGAACTATGGCTACACCTTC. Its protein is CASSPASNTNYGYTF.